This passage covers 5 T cell receptor beta chains from one sample sequenced in a study of vaccination and CD4 T cells after COVID-19 (dated by TCRdb to between 2021 and 2023). The treatment or condition label for this specimen denotes: roughly 10-day PBMC culture with coronavirus spike peptide pools or control peptides (ViraFEST assay). No cognate antigen is known for these TCRs. Preparation of the library involved PCR. Sequencing instrument: Illumina iSeq 100. DNA from cultured CD4+ T cells was subjected to TCR sequencing with the Oncomine TCR Beta short-read assay at the Johns Hopkins FTIC core. TCRdb ran its own pipeline on the public reads, namely fastp trimming at Q25 and MiXCR clone calling, and kept in-frame beta chains. Each CDR3 protein appears once, grouped with its most common genes and DNA. For this sample the table gives roughly 16,000 distinct CDR3 sequences, of which about 54% were detected only once. The ten top clones hold roughly 30% of the sample.

The source was cultured CD4+ T cells from blood, collected after SARS-CoV-2 vaccination. Every receptor here comes from a human donor with COVID-19.

This clonotype occurred a few times. The chain carries TRBV11-2 and TRBJ2-5; no reliable D call. The ends were cut back, 5 bases at V and 5 bases at J, with 6 bases in the middle. The germline V gene has CDR1 SGHAT and CDR2 FQNNGV. This CDR3 is 11 amino acids long. The CDR3 is CASSTLETQYF. DNA for the CDR3: TGTGCCAGCAGCACCTTGGAGACCCAGTACTTC.

The chain employs TRBV12-3 or TRBV12-4 and TRBJ2-7; TRBD1 agrees at 7 bases. This CDR3 region has 14 residues. With V trimmed by 7 bases and J by 2 bases, 8 bases remained unmatched. In DNA, the CDR3 is TGTGCCAGCACACCGGGACAGAGTCCCTACGAGCAGTACTTC. It specifies CASTPGQSPYEQYF.

The chain has TRBV11-1 and TRBJ2-7; no definite D call. Looked up from germline, CDR1 is SGHAT and CDR2 is FQDESV (reference sequence). Trimming cost V 5 bases and J 2 bases, with 7 bases left between them. CDR3 length: 12 amino acids. CDR3 DNA sequence: TGTGCCAGCAGCCTGGGCGCCTACGAGCAGTACTTC. Protein: CASSLGAYEQYF.

CDR3 in DNA: TGTGCCACCAGTGAATGGGCTGCCGAGCAGTACTTC. Protein: CATSEWAAEQYF. The chain employs TRBV24-1 and TRBJ2-7; no clear D gene. The CDR3 spans 12 residues. V was shortened by 4 bases and J by 6 bases, with 9 bases between the two germline ends. The germline V gene encodes CDR1 KGHDR and CDR2 SFDVKD.

The gene calls are TRBV11-3 and TRBJ2-7; 9 positions agree with TRBD1. The germline CDR1 and CDR2 sequences are SGHNT and YENEEA. The V segment lost 1 base and the J segment 3 bases; nucleotides outside the gene matches: 10. CDR3 length equals 17 residues. CDR3 in DNA: TGTGCCAGCAGCTTAGGGGACAGGGATCCACCTCACTACGAGCAGTACTTC. Residues: CASSLGDRDPPHYEQYF.